This TCR beta chain was recovered during a study of cytomegalovirus exposure and HLA in healthy donors. Study summary: The 95 to 150 validation repertoires were produced on the same platform as the roughly 700 repertoires of the first cohort. This was reported in a later analysis.

In its sample, this clone was seen a few times. The target antigen is unknown. Here immunoSEQ multiplex PCR was the method, and the copy in TCRdb shows in-frame clones only, minus some. Here the sample spans some 77,000 clones, 85% to 95% being singletons. Study outcomes and limitations: According to a subsequent analysis, TCR clusters identified in the first cohort showed a tendency to co-occur across the 100 to 150 validation repertoires.

The receptor's source is a man younger than 30 in good health and CMV-seropositive. The sample consisted of PBMCs.

CDR3 DNA: TGTGCCAGTACCGCGGGAGGTGGGTATGGCTACACCTTC. Translating gives CASTAGGGYGYTF. This sequence joins TRBV19 and TRBJ1-2; the D is unclear. The CDR3 contains 13 residues. In germline, CDR1 is LNHDA, CDR2 SQIVND (reference sequence). The V and J ends lost 7 bases and 5 bases respectively, with 14 bases between them.